The 19 T cell receptor beta chains given below trace back to one sample, sequenced in a study of blood T cell repertoires in COVID-19. Only in-frame clones appear in the TCRdb table, and some are missing; sequencing was by immunoSEQ multiplex PCR. The table includes some 270,000 clones, roughly four fifths detected once. The material sequenced was PBMCs or T cells enriched from blood (not recorded which). These receptors originate from a man aged 50 to 59 who had recovered from COVID-19.

This clone was seen only once. This chain uses TRBV10-3 with TRBJ1-5, with D unclear. The CDR3 sequence is 13 residues long. Trimming cost V 3 bases and J 0 bases, with 3 bases left between them. Per germline, CDR1 ENHRY and CDR2 SYGVKD. The DNA for the CDR3 is TGTGCCATCAGTGAAGCTAGCAATCAGCCCCAGCATTTT. Its translation: CAISEASNQPQHF.

The rearrangement uses TRBV5-5 and TRBJ2-7; 10 nucleotides match TRBD2. There are 15 residues in the CDR3. Germline CDR1 and CDR2: SGHKS and YYEKEE (reference sequence). V lost 3 bases to trimming and J lost 2 bases; unmatched junction nucleotides: 5. CDR3 region: CASSSGTSATYEQYF. The CDR3 region has the DNA TGTGCCAGCAGCTCCGGGACTAGCGCAACCTACGAGCAGTACTTC.

The chain uses TRBV19 and TRBJ2-1; TRBD1 agrees at 8 bases. The CDR3 loop spans 16 amino acids. Germline CDR1 LNHDA, CDR2 SQIVND (reference sequence). The V gene end was trimmed by 10 bases and the J gene end by 2 bases; junction bases not matched to a gene: 13. CDR3 region: CATGGGDRGTYNEQFF. DNA for the CDR3: TGTGCCACAGGAGGGGGCGACAGGGGTACCTACAATGAGCAGTTCTTC.

The rearrangement links TRBV7-8 to TRBJ2-1; D perhaps matches TRBD2 (7 bases). The CDR3 spans 15 residues. Trimming cost V 5 bases and J 3 bases, with 14 bases left between them. Per germline, CDR1 SGHVS and CDR2 FQNEAQ. CDR3 coding DNA: TGTGCCAGCAGCCCCGAGGGGGGGAACTACAATGAGCAGTTCTTC. Translated: CASSPEGGNYNEQFF.

V gene TRBV7-3 combines with J gene TRBJ1-2, with 8 bases matching TRBD1. Germline lookup yields CDR1 SGHTA and CDR2 FQGTGA. Trimming removed 5 bases from V and 8 bases from J; junction bases left unmatched: 7. The CDR3 has 13 residues. The CDR3 is CASSKTGDGGYTF. CDR3 DNA sequence: TGTGCCAGCAGCAAGACAGGGGATGGCGGCTACACCTTC.

The chain carries TRBV18 and TRBJ1-4, with 9 bases fitting TRBD1. Germline V gene sequence: CDR1 KGHSH, CDR2 LQKENI. The CDR3 has 16 residues. The V gene end was trimmed by 1 base and the J gene end by 3 bases; junction bases not matched to a gene: 3. CDR3 residues: CASSPRQGDPNEKLFF. The DNA of the CDR3 is TGTGCCAGCTCACCACGACAGGGGGATCCTAATGAAAAACTGTTTTTT.

This chain joins TRBV12-3 or TRBV12-4 and TRBJ1-6; no clear D gene. The CDR3 is 13 amino acids. Trimming left V 7 bases short and J 7 bases short, with 11 bases between. The CDR3 sequence is CASTSRENSPLHF. The CDR3 DNA is TGTGCCAGCACCTCCCGGGAAAATTCACCCCTCCACTTT.

This clone has a handful of counts. This chain uses TRBV3-1 (or the pseudogene TRBV3-2) with TRBJ2-2, with D unclear. The V end lost 5 bases, the J end lost 5 bases, and 15 bases lay between the germline ends. The CDR3 has 15 residues. Germline CDR1 is LGHDT and CDR2 is YNNKEL (reference sequence). As DNA, the CDR3 is TGTGCCAGCAGCAGTGACTCCCTAAGGACCGGGGAGCTGTTTTTT. Translated, it gives CASSSDSLRTGELFF.

This clone came up many times. The J gene is TRBJ2-3, the V gene TRBV3-1 (or the pseudogene TRBV3-2), with 7 positions matching TRBD2. There are 16 residues in the CDR3. Germline V CDR1 and CDR2: LGHDT, YNNKEL (reference sequence). J was trimmed by 0 bases and V by 4 bases; bases with no gene match: 7. The CDR3, as DNA: TGTGCCAGCAGCCTCCCCCTAGCGGCGAGCACAGATACGCAGTATTTT. This translates into CASSLPLAASTDTQYF.

V usage is TRBV5-1 and J usage is TRBJ1-3; 10 bases fit TRBD1. Trimming at V came to 5 bases and at J to 4 bases, leaving 6 bases not matched to a gene. CDR1 is SGHRS and CDR2 is YFSETQ in the germline V gene. The CDR3 loop spans 15 amino acids. The CDR3 nucleotides read TGCGCCAGCAGTCGGGGACAGGGGTTCGGAAACACCATATATTTT. Its translation is CASSRGQGFGNTIYF.

This clone was counted once. J is TRBJ1-1 and V is TRBV9, with TRBD1 as a possible D gene (6 bases). CDR3 size: 14 residues. Germline CDR1 SGDLS, CDR2 YYNGEE. The ends were cut back, 3 bases at V and 0 bases at J, with 9 bases in the middle. CDR3 in DNA: TGTGCCAGCAGCGCAGGACAGTTGAACACTGAAGCTTTCTTT. Protein product: CASSAGQLNTEAFF.

This clone was seen only a few times. V usage is TRBV2 and J usage is TRBJ2-1, with 7 bases identical to TRBD2. The V gene's germline CDR1 is SNHLY and CDR2 FYNNEI. The CDR3 length is 16 residues. V shed 6 bases and J 12 bases; nucleotides not matched to a gene: 20. CDR3 protein: CASSPGLDSTMMGQFF. In nucleotides, the CDR3 is TGTGCCAGCAGCCCAGGACTAGACAGTACAATGATGGGGCAGTTCTTC.

The chain recombines TRBV6-6 with TRBJ2-3; no reliable D call. Germline V gene lookup returns CDR1 MNHNY and CDR2 SVGAGI (reference sequence). Trimming pared 2 bases from V and 12 bases from J, leaving 12 bases between. The CDR3 length is 12 residues. DNA for the CDR3: TGTGCCAGCAGTTACGGGCAATACTCACAGTATTTT. This sequence encodes CASSYGQYSQYF.

The chain has TRBV6-5 and TRBJ2-3; 11 positions match TRBD1. Per the germline V gene, CDR1 is MNHEY and CDR2 is SVGAGI. This CDR3 has 14 amino acids. V lost 11 bases and J lost 5; bases outside the gene matches: 9. DNA for the CDR3: TGTGCCTCGAGGACAGGGGGCAGTGGAGATACGCAGTATTTT. Translating gives CASRTGGSGDTQYF.

This clone was seen more than once but under ten times. The chain couples TRBV5-1 to TRBJ1-4; 9 bases fit TRBD1. This CDR3 has 18 residues. With 3 bases clipped from V and 2 bases from J, the junction kept 11 bases outside the gene matches. Germline V gene sequence: CDR1 SGHRS, CDR2 YFSETQ. CDR3 protein: CASSSTRTGVLTNEKLFF. The CDR3 DNA reads TGCGCCAGCAGCTCGACGAGGACAGGGGTCCTCACTAATGAAAAACTGTTTTTT.

The V call is TRBV15, the J call TRBJ1-1, with a tentative D call TRBD1 (6 bases). V lost 1 base and J 5 bases, leaving 14 bases between the germline ends. The CDR3 extends over 15 amino acids. Per germline, CDR1 LNHNV and CDR2 YYDKDF (reference sequence). The chain's CDR3 is CATSRGGRGSTEAFF. The CDR3 region has the DNA TGTGCCACCAGCAGAGGTGGCAGGGGCTCAACTGAAGCTTTCTTT.

A single count supports this clone. V is TRBV6-6 and J is TRBJ2-7; 8 bases align to TRBD1. Germline V gives CDR1 MNHNY, CDR2 SVGAGI (reference sequence). This CDR3 spans 18 amino acids. V was clipped by 5 bases and J by 6 bases; unmatched bases: 21. The CDR3 loop reads CASSPYRRGQGSTREQYF. The CDR3, as DNA: TGTGCCAGCAGTCCCTACCGCCGAGGACAGGGATCGACGCGCGAGCAGTACTTC.

The chain couples TRBV5-1 to TRBJ1-6; D gene ambiguous. This CDR3 is built from 14 residues. Germline V lookup: CDR1 SGHRS, CDR2 YFSETQ. Trimming pared 2 bases from V and 4 bases from J, leaving 7 bases between. CDR3 sequence: CASSFQAYNSPLHF. In DNA, the CDR3 is TGCGCCAGCAGCTTCCAGGCGTATAATTCACCCCTCCACTTT.

This clone turned up a few times. The genes are TRBV28 and TRBJ1-2; D possibly corresponds to TRBD1 (5 bases). This CDR3 is built from 14 residues. CDR1 MDHEN and CDR2 SYDVKM come from the germline V gene. Trimming removed 4 bases from V and 5 bases from J, with 14 bases in between. The CDR3 is CASSSSDSLYGYTF. The CDR3 DNA follows: TGTGCCAGCAGTTCCTCCGACAGCCTTTATGGCTACACCTTC.